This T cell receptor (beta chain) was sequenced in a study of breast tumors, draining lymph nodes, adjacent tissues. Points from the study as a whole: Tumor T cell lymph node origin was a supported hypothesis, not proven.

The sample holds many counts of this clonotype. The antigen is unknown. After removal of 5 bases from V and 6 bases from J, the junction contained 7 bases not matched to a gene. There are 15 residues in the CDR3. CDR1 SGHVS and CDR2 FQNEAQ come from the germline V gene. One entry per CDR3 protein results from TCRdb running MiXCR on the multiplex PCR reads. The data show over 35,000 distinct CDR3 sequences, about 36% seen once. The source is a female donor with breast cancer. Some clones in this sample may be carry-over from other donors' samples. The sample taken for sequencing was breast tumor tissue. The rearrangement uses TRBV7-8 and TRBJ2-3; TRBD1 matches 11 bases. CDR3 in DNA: TGTGCCAGCAGCCTAAGGACAGGGGGCGGTGATACGCAGTATTTT. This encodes CASSLRTGGGDTQYF.